This entry features one T cell receptor beta chain sequence. These data come from a study of shared clonotypes between healthy human individuals. V was shortened by 3 bases and J by 4 bases, with 19 bases between the two germline ends. The CDR3 has 16 amino acids. Per the germline V gene, CDR1 is KGHSH and CDR2 is LQKENI. Data came from immunoSEQ multiplex PCR; TCRdb stores just in-frame clones and leaves some out. The sample holds over a million clones; roughly 96% are singletons and the top ten take roughly 1.2%. This rearrangement joins TRBV18 to TRBJ2-7; D is unclear. This TCR was sampled from a man between 25 and 39 years old in good health. The sample consisted of naive CD4+ T cells sorted from blood. This sample's subset: CD45RA+ positively selected. Here the CDR3 reads CASSPKGSSRIYEQYF. The CDR3 bases are TGTGCCAGCTCACCGAAGGGCTCCTCGAGGATTTACGAGCAGTACTTC.